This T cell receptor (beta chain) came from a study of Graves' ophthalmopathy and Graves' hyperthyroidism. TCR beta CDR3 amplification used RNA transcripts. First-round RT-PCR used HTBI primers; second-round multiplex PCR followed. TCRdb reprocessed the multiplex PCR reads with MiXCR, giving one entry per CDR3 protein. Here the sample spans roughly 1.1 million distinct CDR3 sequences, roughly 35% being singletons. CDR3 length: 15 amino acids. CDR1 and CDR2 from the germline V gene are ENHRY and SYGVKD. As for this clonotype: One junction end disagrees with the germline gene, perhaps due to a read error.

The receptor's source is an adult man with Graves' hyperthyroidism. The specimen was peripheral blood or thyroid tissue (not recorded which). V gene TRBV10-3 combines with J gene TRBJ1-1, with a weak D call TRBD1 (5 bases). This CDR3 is CASSLGLAGGTEAFF. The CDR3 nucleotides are TGTGCCAGCAGTCTGGGACTAGCGGGAGGAACTGAAGCTTTCTTT.